The sequence of this T cell receptor beta chain was determined in a study of spatial heterogeneity in lung cancer. General study results and limits: Among blood samples, ubiquitous expanded tumor TCRs appeared more at resection than at follow-up.

The length of the CDR3 is 13 residues. V lost 4 bases and J 2 bases, leaving 12 bases between the germline ends. Germline assignment: CDR1 DFQATT and CDR2 SNEGSKA (reference sequence). This clonotype is labeled medium-sized. Its specificity is unknown. Indicated time point: sample taken at primary tumor resection. The study sequenced unsorted whole RNA from tumor, nontumor lung or frozen PBMC. A total of 72 untreated early-stage non-small cell lung cancer patients served as donors. Carried by each TCR cDNA molecule was a unique molecular identifier. In TCRdb, the 5' RACE reads were re-called with MiXCR into one record per CDR3 protein. The sample holds some 11,000 distinct CDR3 sequences; 8.5% to 10% are singletons and the top ten take more than 20%.

The sequence was obtained from a male donor with early-stage non-small cell lung cancer. The V call is TRBV20-1, the J call TRBJ2-7; D uncertain. The sample consisted of PBMCs, taken at surgery. The CDR3 nucleotides read TGCAGTGCTATCAAAAACAGTCCCTACGAGCAGTACTTC. As protein: CSAIKNSPYEQYF.